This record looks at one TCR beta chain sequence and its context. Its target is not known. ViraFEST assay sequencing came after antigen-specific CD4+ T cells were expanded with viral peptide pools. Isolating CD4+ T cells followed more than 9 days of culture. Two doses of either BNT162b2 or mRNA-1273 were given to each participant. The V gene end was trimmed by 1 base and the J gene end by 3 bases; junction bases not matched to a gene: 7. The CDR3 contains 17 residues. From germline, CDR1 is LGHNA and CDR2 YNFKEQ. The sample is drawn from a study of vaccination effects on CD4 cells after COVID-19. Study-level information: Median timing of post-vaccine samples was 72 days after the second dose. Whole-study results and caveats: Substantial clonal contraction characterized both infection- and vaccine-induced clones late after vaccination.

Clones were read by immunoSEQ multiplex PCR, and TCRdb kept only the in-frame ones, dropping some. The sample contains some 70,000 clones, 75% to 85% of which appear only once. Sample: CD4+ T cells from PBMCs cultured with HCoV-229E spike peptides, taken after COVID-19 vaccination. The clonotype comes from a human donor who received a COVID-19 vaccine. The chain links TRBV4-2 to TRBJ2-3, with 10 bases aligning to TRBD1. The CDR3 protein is CASSQGHRGQGTDTQYF. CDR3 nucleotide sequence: TGTGCCAGCAGCCAAGGACACCGGGGACAGGGGACAGATACGCAGTATTTT.